This TCR beta chain is drawn from a study of shared clonotypes between healthy human individuals. Several immunoSEQ 96-well plates shared each subset's DNA, each plate a replicate. Assay: immunoSEQ multiplex PCR; the TCRdb copy retains only in-frame clones and omits some. The sample has around 530,000 clones; around 77% are singletons. In germline, CDR1 is LGHNA, CDR2 YNFKEQ. The CDR3 is made up of 13 amino acids. Regarding this clone: The junction departs from germline at one end; a sequencing error may be responsible.

The gene calls are TRBV4-2 and TRBJ1-2; weak D call: TRBD1 (6 bases). This TCR derives from a woman aged 40 to 50 in good health. Some clones in this sample may be carry-over from other donors' samples. Sequenced material: PBMCs. The CDR3 nucleotides are TGTGCCAGCAGCCAAGGTTCAGGGGACGGCTGCACCTTC. Translating gives CASSQGSGDGCTF.